This T cell receptor (beta chain) was documented in a study of cytomegalovirus exposure and HLA in healthy donors (dated by TCRdb to 2017 to 2019). Study-wide context: According to an earlier analysis of several hundred of the donors, roughly 180 million T cells yielded roughly 110 million unique TCR beta sequences and approximately 300 Gb of sequence data. About 310 gigabases of sequencing data and approximately 84 million unique TCR sequences were included in an early release covering around 650 HLA-typed donors. Among the 398 genotyped donors, around 79% belonged to the genetic ancestry cluster associated with self-reported Caucasian donors. The study aimed to test whether signatures of past pathogen exposure could be identified by cataloging public T cell receptors. Using immunosequencing, the study profiled T cell repertoires from 666 subjects and related those repertoires to cytomegalovirus serostatus. A separate validation cohort of 90 to 150 different subjects was used in addition to the roughly 620-subject first cohort. To predict cytomegalovirus infection status, the study brought together high-throughput TCR immunosequencing, statistical association of individual TCRs with disease status, and machine learning. To study patterns of TCR occurrence, a later analysis re-analyzed previously published TCR beta repertoires from 600 to 750 donors and added high-resolution HLA genotyping. Rather than using new phenotypic data, the later analysis identified candidate immune exposures from TCR beta sequences and from how often those sequences occurred across donors. In an earlier analysis of a few hundred of the donors, high-throughput TCR beta sequencing was used to judge whether each TCR beta V gene segment behaved as functional or pseudogenic. Donor age, sex, ethnicity and CMV serostatus were compiled together with the repertoire data. In a later genetic analysis, genome-wide SNP genotypes for 398 of the 666 donors were used, and that subset was treated as a discovery cohort. Every discovery cohort repertoire had been produced on one sequencing platform. Class I and class II HLA loci were covered by the typing at four-digit resolution. Typing coverage varied by locus: about 629-630 donors for A, B, C, DRB1 and DQB1; around 560 for DQA1; about 570 for DPA1; roughly 450 for DPB1. About five DR-DQ haplotypes were treated as single units for association and clustering because of strong linkage in the cohort. Among about 400 genotyped donors of the cohort, an average of roughly 230,000 unique TCR beta nucleotide sequences was sequenced per donor, of which about 20% were non-productive. Points the paper makes about the study in general: Some IMGT-functional V segments, including TRBV6-2 and TRBV6-3, could not be distinguished by the 87-base-pair reads and were therefore excluded. In an earlier analysis of around 500 of the donors, most TCR beta V segments appeared in productive rearrangements about 87% or about 30% of the time, broadly matching IMGT annotations. In a later genetic analysis, a missense DCLRE1C variant was associated with V-gene and J-gene trimming of TCR beta chains, and the association was replicated in an independent cohort. The earlier analysis of around 600 of the donors excluded roughly 16 rarely observed V segments, including chromosome 9 orphons, because counts were too low. The classifier was reported to diagnose cytomegalovirus status with high specificity and sensitivity in both the original cohort and the validation cohort. In a later analysis, HLA-associated TCR beta chains showed more clonal expansion and lower generation probabilities than non-associated chains that were equally common. A further reported finding was that TCR beta sequences accurately predicted the HLA-A and HLA-B alleles for most subjects in the first cohort. Roughly uniform sequencing depth across donors was assumed in presence/absence analyses, although this assumption may not hold. The cohort was sequenced for TCR beta chains only, and without alpha or paired-chain data the features that could be detected were limited. In a later analysis, 16,951 TCR beta sequences were associated with specific HLA alleles at a false discovery rate of 0.05. A later analysis reported that several top co-occurrence clusters appeared linked to parvovirus B19, influenza, CMV and Epstein-Barr virus. Correlated functional status among segregating V segments might reflect linkage disequilibrium, but an unknown experimental factor could not be ruled out. Most CMV-associated TCR beta chains appeared to be HLA-restricted in a later analysis, and the HLA associations seemed to be driven largely by CMV exposure. In vitro tests confirmed that a few of the cytomegalovirus-associated TCR beta chains recognize cytomegalovirus antigens. In a later analysis, the rate of TCR association differed among HLA loci, with DRB1 alleles having the most associated TCRs and HLA-C alleles having the fewest. Most TCR sequences were observed very rarely across donors, whereas some public TCRs were present in many individuals. The only immune exposure information available for the cohort was CMV serostatus. Strong co-occurrence of HLA alleles, especially DR and DQ, made assigning TCR associations to individual alleles difficult. A group of highly shared sequence variants was considered likely to be a technical artifact of the sequencing pipeline. The authors suggested that the approach could potentially be extended to other disease states and immunological phenotypes. A total of some 180 TCR beta chains were listed by the study as associated with cytomegalovirus. According to a later genetic analysis, donors in an Asian-associated ancestry cluster had fewer N-insertions in productive TCRs than the roughly 700-donor mean. Because HLA typing was missing for some donors at each locus, association tests included only the typed subset.

This clone was observed a few times. The specificity of this receptor is unknown. No quality values exist for individual bases; no much larger clone is one base distant. Preparation of the library involved the immunoSEQ multiplex PCR assay. A mixture of 60 forward primers for TCR Vbeta segments and 13 reverse primers for TCR Jbeta segments was used in the multiplex PCR. Amplification of the CDR3 region of rearranged TCR beta genes was performed with a multiplex PCR assay on genomic DNA. The Illumina HiSeq System was used to sequence the amplified TCR beta libraries as 87-base-pair reads. The authors' analysis ran thus. Across the 600 to 700 repertoires, a later analysis counted 80 million or so unique TCR beta chains, approximately 12 million of which were shared by at least two donors. Raw reads were error-corrected and collapsed into unique sequences by a nearest-neighbor algorithm in which closely related sequences were merged to remove PCR and sequencing errors. Alignment of CDR3 sequences to IMGT reference sequences was used to assign V, D and J gene segments. For a sequence to be retained, a match of at least six nucleotides was required to both a V gene segment and a J gene segment. A rearrangement counted as productive if the CDR3 had no stop codons and remained in frame with V and J, and every other rearrangement counted as non-productive. CDR3 was defined by IMGT convention, running from the second conserved V-encoded cysteine to the conserved J-encoded phenylalanine. The earlier analysis of about 640 of the donors excluded any sequence lacking an unambiguous match to a single V gene segment. In an earlier analysis of approximately 560 of the donors, a V segment was called functional when productive rearrangements were above 56.7%, and segregating when the standard deviation between donors exceeded 5%. To diagnose cytomegalovirus status from the catalog of TCR beta chain sequences, a statistical classification framework was built. A later analysis assigned V and J genes by comparing TCR nucleotide sequences with IMGT/GENE-DB human TR gene sequences. A later analysis assigned CDR3 sequences and most-parsimonious VDJ recombination scenarios with the TCRdist pipeline. A later analysis defined each TCR beta chain by its CDR3 amino acid sequence plus V-gene family, and excluded reads lacking a unique V-gene family. A later analysis removed roughly 590 highly shared, low-generation-probability nucleotide sequences to deal with suspected cross-contamination and a sequencing artifact. For each public chain, a later analysis derived a clonal expansion index from normalized ranks of inferred template counts within each repertoire. Generation probabilities in a later analysis came from a VDJ recombination model fitted to out-of-frame rearrangements, and those results were checked against IGoR. In a later analysis, hypergeometric tests were used to score TCR-TCR, TCR-HLA and TCR-CMV co-occurrence, with a repertoire-size bias correction applied to TCR pairs. A later analysis estimated false discovery rates by permuting HLA or CMV assignments 20 times. In a later analysis, co-occurring TCRs were grouped using DBSCAN, and TCRdist sequence similarity was added for clustering within HLA-allele-positive subsets. Repertoires with fewer than 30,000 or more than 120,000 public chains were left out of co-occurrence clustering, as were a handful of repertoires with anomalous nucleotide sharing. TCRdb provides this immuneACCESS table in a form limited to in-frame rearrangements. Some clones are lacking; in checked studies, under half of them reflect an unresolved V gene, and why the rest are absent is not known. V and J calls plus clone size are reproduced from that table; the DNA served to infer D and trimming. In all, the sample holds roughly 150,000 clones, and 80% to 85% of those were seen once. The ten largest clonotypes hold around 3.2% of the sample.

From its cysteine to its phenylalanine, the CDR3 spans 17 amino acids. Only the CDR3 DNA is retained, 51 bases long and in frame from the first base. V loses 0 bases, J loses 8 bases, and the germline ends lie 19 bases apart. CDR1 and CDR2, looked up from the germline V gene, are MNHNS and SASEGT. The cohort comprised more than 550 healthy bone marrow donors. At the time of sampling, all cohort members were nominally healthy, though unrecorded immune exposures were likely present. The donor was CMV seronegative and was included in the group of several hundred seronegative cohort members. A peripheral blood sample was collected from each donor, and TCR beta sequencing was performed on peripheral blood mononuclear cells. The Qiagen DNeasy Blood Extraction Kit was used to extract genomic DNA from the blood cell samples.

The receptor comes from a male donor in good health and CMV-seronegative. The chain joins TRBV6-1 to TRBJ1-4; matching of 5 bases hints at TRBD1 as the D gene. Material: PBMCs. The nucleotide sequence reads TGTGCCAGCAGTGAAGCGTTCATGCAGGGTTACGACGAAAAACTGTTTTTT. Its product reads: CASSEAFMQGYDEKLFF.